The 24 T cell receptor beta chains below all came from one sample that was sequenced in a study of blood T cell repertoires in COVID-19. The repertoire was sequenced with immunoSEQ multiplex PCR; TCRdb's copy has only in-frame clones and lacks some. The sample consists of 40,000 to 45,000 clones, roughly nine tenths of them appearing once. Material for sequencing was peripheral blood. These receptor sequences come from a human donor in a cohort sampled during active COVID-19.

The V call is TRBV18, the J call TRBJ2-2; the match to TRBD1 covers 11 bases. The CDR3 totals 16 residues. The V gene end was trimmed by 6 bases and the J gene end by 6 bases; junction bases not matched to a gene: 9. Germline values: CDR1 KGHSH, CDR2 LQKENI. CDR3: CASSPGTGGSAGELFF. CDR3 DNA sequence: TGTGCCAGCTCCCCCGGGACAGGGGGTTCCGCCGGGGAGCTGTTTTTT.

This chain joins TRBV5-8 and TRBJ2-3, with 7 bases fitting TRBD2. V trimming: 2 bases; J trimming: 5 bases; junction bases outside the gene matches: 5. CDR3 length: 14 amino acids. Germline CDR1 SGHTS, CDR2 YDEGEE. The CDR3: CASSFQRDIDTQYF. The CDR3 nucleotides read TGTGCCAGCAGCTTTCAGCGGGATATAGATACGCAGTATTTT.

The rearrangement links TRBV7-9 to TRBJ2-1; the match to TRBD2 covers 9 bases. The V gene end was trimmed by 5 bases and the J gene end by 3 bases; junction bases not matched to a gene: 2. Germline CDR1 is SEHNR and CDR2 is FQNEAQ (reference sequence). The CDR3 is 14 residues long. The CDR3 bases are TGTGCCAGCAGCGTTAGCGGGGGCTACAATGAGCAGTTCTTC. Protein sequence: CASSVSGGYNEQFF.

The gene calls are TRBV7-2 and TRBJ2-1, with TRBD2 matching over 13 bases. The germline CDR1 and CDR2 sequences are SGHTA and FQGNSA. This CDR3 comprises 18 residues. J lost 8 bases, V lost 3 bases, and 13 bases had no gene match. The CDR3 is CASSFVTLTSGRAHEQFF. CDR3 bases: TGTGCCAGCAGCTTCGTGACACTTACTAGCGGGAGGGCCCATGAGCAGTTCTTC. Drawing the rest from reference TRBV7-2 and TRBJ2-1, the complete variable domain is GAGVSQSPSNKVTEKGKDVELRCDPISGHTALYWYRQSLGQGLEFLIYFQGNSAPDKSGLPSDRFSAERTGGSVSTLTIQRTQQEDSAVYLCASSFVTLTSGRAHEQFFGPGTRLTVL.

This chain joins TRBV7-9 and TRBJ1-5; the D gene is possibly TRBD1 (5 bases). V was cut by 1 base and J by 5 bases, with 9 bases left in between. The V gene's germline CDR1 is SEHNR and CDR2 FQNEAQ (reference sequence). CDR3 length: 14 residues. CDR3 in amino acids: CASSLGRADQPQHF. DNA of the CDR3: TGTGCCAGCAGCTTAGGCAGGGCCGATCAGCCCCAGCATTTT. Drawing the rest from reference TRBV7-9 and TRBJ1-5, the complete variable domain is DTGVSQNPRHKITKRGQNVTFRCDPISEHNRLYWYRQTLGQGPEFLTYFQNEAQLEKSRLLSDRFSAERPKGSFSTLEIQRTEQGDSAMYLCASSLGRADQPQHFGDGTRLSIL.

This clone was detected only once. The chain carries TRBV11-1 and TRBJ1-1, with 11 nucleotides matching TRBD1. The CDR3 is 14 amino acids. Germline CDR1 is SGHAT and CDR2 is FQDESV (reference sequence). V trimming: 5 bases; J trimming: 2 bases; junction bases outside the gene matches: 1. The CDR3 sequence: CASSRTGGNTEAFF. CDR3 bases: TGTGCCAGCAGCCGGACAGGGGGCAACACTGAAGCTTTCTTT.

The V call is TRBV30, the J call TRBJ1-1; D remains ambiguous. Germline CDR1 is GTSNPN and CDR2 is SVGIG (reference sequence). CDR3 size: 10 residues. The V gene lost 5 bases and the J gene lost 7 bases, with 8 bases spanning the gap. The CDR3 DNA sequence: TGTGCCTGGGGCGGGATTGAAGCTTTCTTT. Translating gives CAWGGIEAFF.

The rearrangement uses TRBV4-2 and TRBJ2-2, with TRBD2 identical over 7 bases. The germline gives CDR1 LGHNA, CDR2 YNFKEQ. Trimming removed 1 base from V and 1 base from J; junction bases left unmatched: 6. This CDR3 contains 17 residues. Here the CDR3 reads CASSQGLAWVNTGELFF. Here the CDR3 DNA reads TGTGCCAGCAGCCAAGGACTAGCTTGGGTGAACACCGGGGAGCTGTTTTTT.

V is TRBV30 and J is TRBJ2-3; 9 bases map to TRBD2. The junction had 5 bases not matched to a gene; V was cut back by 6 bases and J by 1 base. Germline V gene data show CDR1 as GTSNPN and CDR2 as SVGIG (reference sequence). CDR3 length: 14 residues. The CDR3 reads CACRSSGGTDTQYF. CDR3 sequence (DNA): TGTGCCTGTCGGTCTAGCGGGGGCACAGATACGCAGTATTTT.

The chain links TRBV9 to TRBJ2-5; 8 bases align to TRBD2. CDR3 length: 16 residues. Trimming cost V 0 bases and J 5 bases; bases outside gene matches: 9. Per germline, CDR1 SGDLS and CDR2 YYNGEE. The CDR3 here is CASSVGQAGAGETQYF. The CDR3 DNA reads as TGTGCCAGCAGCGTAGGGCAAGCGGGGGCTGGGGAGACCCAGTACTTC.

In this sample, this clone turned up once. The chain uses TRBV5-1 and TRBJ2-4; the match to TRBD2 covers 12 bases. The CDR3 is 15 amino acids. Trimming at V came to 4 bases and at J to 8 bases, leaving 7 bases not matched to a gene. Germline V gene sequence: CDR1 SGHRS, CDR2 YFSETQ. CDR3 sequence (DNA): TGCGCCAGCAGCCTGACTAGCGGGAGTCGGTACATTCAGTACTTC. This gives the protein CASSLTSGSRYIQYF.

The rearrangement uses TRBV5-4 and TRBJ2-7; 8 positions match TRBD2. The CDR3 totals 14 residues. The trim removed 6 bases at V and 2 bases at J, leaving 7 bases unmatched. Germline V CDR1 and CDR2: SGHNT, YYREEE (reference sequence). The CDR3 protein is CASNVGLGPYEQYF. The CDR3 region has the DNA TGTGCCAGCAACGTGGGACTAGGACCCTACGAGCAGTACTTC.

This clone was observed a single time. The chain employs TRBV14 and TRBJ2-7; D is ambiguous. V was trimmed by 4 bases and J by 0 bases, leaving 10 bases between them. Germline V lookup: CDR1 SGHDN, CDR2 FVKESK. The CDR3 is 14 amino acids. CDR3 coding DNA: TGTGCCAGCAGCCCCTTCGAGAGCTCCTACGAGCAGTACTTC. Residues: CASSPFESSYEQYF.

The rearrangement joins TRBV5-6 to TRBJ2-7; 7 bases are shared with TRBD1. Looked up from germline, CDR1 is SGHDT and CDR2 is YYEEEE. CDR3 size: 15 residues. Trimming took 2 bases from V and 0 from J; bases not matched to a gene: 5. This chain's CDR3 is CASSFRDSFSYEQYF. The CDR3 nucleotides are TGTGCCAGCAGCTTCCGGGACAGTTTCTCCTACGAGCAGTACTTC.

The chain is built from TRBV6-2 or TRBV6-3 and TRBJ1-3; D is ambiguous. Germline V gene lookup returns CDR1 MNHEY and CDR2 SVGEGT. The CDR3 spans 14 residues. V shed 5 bases and J shed 0 bases, with 8 bases lying between them. CDR3 coding DNA: TGTGCCAGCAGTCCCAGAAGCTCTGGAAACACCATATATTTT. This gives the protein CASSPRSSGNTIYF.

Regarding this clone: Germline and junction disagree at one end, which may indicate a read error. CDR3 protein: CASSEALTGRERAF. In DNA form, the CDR3 reads TGTGCCAGCAGTGAAGCGCTTACAGGGAGAGAGAGGGCCTTC. The chain recombines TRBV6-1 with TRBJ1-2; tentative D call: TRBD1 (6 bases). From germline, CDR1 is MNHNS and CDR2 SASEGT. The CDR3 spans 14 residues.

This clone was counted a single time. The chain employs TRBV2 and TRBJ2-1, with 8 bases identical to TRBD2. V lost 4 bases to trimming and J lost 0 bases; unmatched junction nucleotides: 2. The CDR3 runs to 15 residues. Germline V gene lookup returns CDR1 SNHLY and CDR2 FYNNEI. CDR3 nucleotides: TGTGCCAGCAGTGGGGGGACTAGCTCCTACAATGAGCAGTTCTTC. This gives the protein CASSGGTSSYNEQFF.

The chain carries TRBV5-4 and TRBJ2-2, with 8 bases identical to TRBD2. The CDR3 is made up of 16 amino acids. Trimming removed 2 bases from V and 4 bases from J; junction bases left unmatched: 7. CDR1 is SGHNT and CDR2 is YYREEE in the germline V gene (reference sequence). CDR3 sequence: CASSFRTSMGTGELFF. CDR3 in DNA: TGTGCCAGCAGCTTCCGGACTAGCATGGGCACCGGGGAGCTGTTTTTT.

The chain combines TRBV28 with TRBJ1-1; 11 nucleotides match TRBD1. J was trimmed by 8 bases and V by 4 bases; bases with no gene match: 9. The germline V gene has CDR1 MDHEN and CDR2 SYDVKM. The CDR3 is 15 residues long. The CDR3 region is CASSYPGTGGIEAFF. CDR3 DNA: TGTGCCAGCAGTTACCCCGGGACAGGGGGGATCGAAGCTTTCTTT.

This chain uses TRBV7-2 with TRBJ1-1; the D gene is possibly TRBD1 (6 bases). Germline loops: CDR1 SGHTA, CDR2 FQGNSA. The CDR3 runs to 15 residues. The ends were cut back, 5 bases at V and 1 base at J, with 14 bases in the middle. CDR3 coding DNA: TGTGCCAGCAGCCTTGGGGGGGCCAAGAACACTGAAGCTTTCTTT. Protein: CASSLGGAKNTEAFF.

The chain couples TRBV18 to TRBJ1-1; D not resolved. V was cut by 5 bases and J by 3 bases, with 10 bases left in between. CDR1 is KGHSH and CDR2 is LQKENI in the germline V gene. The CDR3 loop spans 13 amino acids. This CDR3 reads CASSSKADTEAFF. CDR3 nucleotide sequence: TGTGCCAGCTCATCTAAAGCCGACACTGAAGCTTTCTTT.

V gene TRBV3-1 (or the pseudogene TRBV3-2) combines with J gene TRBJ1-1; D gene unclear. The CDR3 is 14 amino acids. V was trimmed by 1 base and J by 0 bases, leaving 6 bases between them. Per germline, CDR1 LGHDT and CDR2 YNNKEL (reference sequence). DNA for the CDR3: TGTGCCAGCAGCCAAGTTCCGGTGAACACTGAAGCTTTCTTT. This sequence encodes CASSQVPVNTEAFF.

This sequence joins TRBV19 and TRBJ2-3; TRBD2 is a possible D gene (6 bases). The CDR3 has 16 amino acids. Per germline, CDR1 LNHDA and CDR2 SQIVND (reference sequence). V was clipped by 0 bases and J by 6 bases, with 16 bases between them. CDR3: CASSIDLRLAFDTQYF. The CDR3 DNA is TGTGCCAGTAGTATAGATCTTCGGCTAGCGTTCGATACGCAGTATTTT.

This clone turned up a few times. The chain carries TRBV7-9 and TRBJ2-7; D is unclear. The CDR3 spans 12 residues. The V gene's germline CDR1 is SEHNR and CDR2 FQNEAQ (reference sequence). The V and J ends lost 2 bases and 6 bases respectively, with 8 bases between them. The DNA for the CDR3 is TGTGCCAGCAGCTTAAGCGAATCCGAGCAGTACTTC. Translating gives CASSLSESEQYF. Filled out from reference TRBV7-9 and TRBJ2-7, the complete variable domain reads DTGVSQNPRHKITKRGQNVTFRCDPISEHNRLYWYRQTLGQGPEFLTYFQNEAQLEKSRLLSDRFSAERPKGSFSTLEIQRTEQGDSAMYLCASSLSESEQYFGPGTRLTVT.